A selection of T cell receptor beta chains follows, all from one sample in a study of T cell responses to AZD1222 COVID-19 vaccine. Profiled with immunoSEQ multiplex PCR; TCRdb holds only in-frame clones, not every one. The table shows roughly 150,000 clones, with roughly 89% occurring only once. The sample here was peripheral blood, taken on day 0 of AZD1222 vaccination. These receptors were taken from an adult in good health. Each CDR3 is given with its conserved first and last residue.

TRBV5-4	TRBJ2-1	15	CASSLLAGGYNEQFF
TRBV9	TRBJ2-2	15	CASSGRTGNTGELFF
TRBV27	TRBJ2-5	15	CASSLLAGEEETQYF
TRBV4-3	TRBJ1-5	14	CASSQSQLNQPQHF
TRBV27	TRBJ1-1	14	CASSRTTGNTEAFF
TRBV7-8	TRBJ2-3	15	CASSSFRAEADTQYF
TRBV9	TRBJ2-3	19	CASSADDRGGLTSTDTQYF
TRBV6-1	TRBJ2-7	13	CASSEGTAYEQYF
TRBV3-1/TRBV3-2	TRBJ2-1	16	CASQGERTGHFNEQFF
TRBV7-2	TRBJ1-3	17	CASSLEPGPHSGNTIYF
TRBV12-3/TRBV12-4	TRBJ1-2	11	CASSLSGGYTF
TRBV5-1	TRBJ1-2	16	CASSLADGRTRRGYTF
TRBV3-1/TRBV3-2	TRBJ1-2	15	CASSHFTTGGSGYTF
TRBV12-3/TRBV12-4	TRBJ1-1	13	CASRLQGSGEAFF
TRBV2	TRBJ1-5	11	CASSVGQPQHF
TRBV19	TRBJ2-3	16	CASSPQGQGVRDTQYF
TRBV6-5	TRBJ1-5	14	CASRSTGGDQPQHF
TRBV4-1	TRBJ2-2	18	CASSLIYSGGANTGELFF
TRBV6-1	TRBJ1-2	18	CASREYGILRSYNYGYTF
TRBV5-4	TRBJ2-1	13	CASSVGLPSEQFF
TRBV7-9	TRBJ2-1	16	CASSSPAGTTINEQFF
TRBV4-1	TRBJ1-2	14	CASSQERSGYGYTF
TRBV10-2	TRBJ1-1	13	CASTSGWGTEAFF
TRBV2	TRBJ2-5	14	CASSDPGVQETQYF
TRBV12-3/TRBV12-4	TRBJ1-2	13	CASRMTGLVGYTF
TRBV30	TRBJ2-5	12	CAWSVRDSRYDF
TRBV29-1	TRBJ2-6	13	CSVSIQGSYVLTF
TRBV7-2	TRBJ2-1	14	CASSLGLTTSEQFF
TRBV5-6	TRBJ2-1	17	CASSLLWKRDSYNEQFF
TRBV28	TRBJ2-5	13	CASRLDRGETQYF
TRBV2	TRBJ2-7	15	CASSGQGDPSYEQYF
TRBV18	TRBJ1-1	13	CASSPWMNTEAFF
TRBV27	TRBJ2-7	14	CASSSRQAPLQQYF
TRBV10-1	TRBJ2-1	14	CASSRDGLGNEQFF
TRBV29-1	TRBJ2-6	15	CSVETGGPGANVLTF
TRBV30	TRBJ2-7	14	CAWSRDSLSYEQYF
TRBV6-6	TRBJ1-1	12	CASSPRGSEAFF